This TCR beta chain appears in the sequencing data of a study of response to subunit inactivated influenza vaccine. As for this clonotype: Its target is unknown.

TCRdb itself ran the RT-PCR reads through MiXCR, one entry per CDR3 protein. This table holds fewer than 650,000 distinct CDR3 sequences, roughly 13% found once. With 5 bases clipped from V and 6 bases from J, the junction kept 7 bases outside the gene matches. The CDR3 is 14 amino acids. Germline CDR1 SGHVS, CDR2 FQNEAQ. Study-wide findings and caveats: The authors put forward the suggestion that each seasonal influenza vaccination may bring in only a limited number of new T cells.

The chain has TRBV7-8 and TRBJ1-2; 9 nucleotides align to TRBD1. Sequences were derived from PBMCs from blood, sampled 45 days after vaccination. The receptor comes from a man in his fifties who received an inactivated influenza vaccine. CDR3 sequence: CASSPQGARHGYTF. DNA of the CDR3: TGTGCCAGCAGCCCACAGGGGGCGCGACATGGCTACACCTTC. Based on the CDR3 plus reference TRBV7-8 and TRBJ1-2, the full variable domain is GAGVSQSPRYKVAKRGQDVALRCDPISGHVSLFWYQQALGQGPEFLTYFQNEAQLDKSGLPSDRFFAERPEGSVSTLKIQRTQQEDSAVYLCASSPQGARHGYTFGSGTRLTVV.